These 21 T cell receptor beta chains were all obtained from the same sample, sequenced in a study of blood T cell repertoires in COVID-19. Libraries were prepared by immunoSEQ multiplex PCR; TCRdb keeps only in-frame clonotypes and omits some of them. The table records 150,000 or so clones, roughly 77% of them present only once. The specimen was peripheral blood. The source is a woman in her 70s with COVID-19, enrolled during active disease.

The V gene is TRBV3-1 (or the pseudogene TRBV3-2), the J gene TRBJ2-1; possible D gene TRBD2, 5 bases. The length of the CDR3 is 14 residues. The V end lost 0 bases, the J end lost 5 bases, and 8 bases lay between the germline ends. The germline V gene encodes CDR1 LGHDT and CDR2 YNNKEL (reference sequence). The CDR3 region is CASSQDWRNNEQFF. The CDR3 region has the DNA TGTGCCAGCAGCCAAGACTGGAGGAACAATGAGCAGTTCTTC.

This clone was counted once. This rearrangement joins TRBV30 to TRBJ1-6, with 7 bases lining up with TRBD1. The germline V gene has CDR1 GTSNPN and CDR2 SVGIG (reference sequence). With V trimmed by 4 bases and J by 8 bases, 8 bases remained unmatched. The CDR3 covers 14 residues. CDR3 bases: TGTGCCTGGAAGGGCCAAGGGGGCGATTCACCCCTCCACTTT. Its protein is CAWKGQGGDSPLHF.

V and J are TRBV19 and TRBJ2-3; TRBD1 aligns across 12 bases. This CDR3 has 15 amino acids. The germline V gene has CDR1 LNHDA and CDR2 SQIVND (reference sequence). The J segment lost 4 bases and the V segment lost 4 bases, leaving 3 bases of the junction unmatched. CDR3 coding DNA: TGTGCCAGTAGTACCGGGACAGGGGGCGCAGATACGCAGTATTTT. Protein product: CASSTGTGGADTQYF.

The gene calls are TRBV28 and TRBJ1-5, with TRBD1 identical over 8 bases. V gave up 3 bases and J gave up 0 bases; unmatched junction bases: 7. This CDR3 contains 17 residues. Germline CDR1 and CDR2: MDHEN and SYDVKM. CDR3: CASSFSVGQDSNQPQHF. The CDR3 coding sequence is TGTGCCAGCAGTTTTTCTGTGGGACAGGATAGCAATCAGCCCCAGCATTTT.

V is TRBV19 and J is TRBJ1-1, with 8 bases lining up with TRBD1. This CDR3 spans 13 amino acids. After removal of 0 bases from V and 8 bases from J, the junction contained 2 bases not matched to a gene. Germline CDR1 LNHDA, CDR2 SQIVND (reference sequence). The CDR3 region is CASSIDGQGEAFF. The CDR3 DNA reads TGTGCCAGTAGTATAGATGGACAGGGAGAAGCTTTCTTT.

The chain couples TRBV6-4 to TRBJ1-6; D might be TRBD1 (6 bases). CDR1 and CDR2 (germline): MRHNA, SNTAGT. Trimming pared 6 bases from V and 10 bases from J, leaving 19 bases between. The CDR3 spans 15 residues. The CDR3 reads CASSAFDRPGSPLHF. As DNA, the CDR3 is TGTGCCAGCAGCGCGTTTGACAGGCCTGGATCACCCCTCCACTTT.

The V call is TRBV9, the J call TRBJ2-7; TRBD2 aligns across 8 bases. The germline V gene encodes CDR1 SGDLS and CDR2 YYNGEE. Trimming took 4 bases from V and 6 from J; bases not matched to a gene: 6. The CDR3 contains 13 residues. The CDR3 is CASSPRGGTEQYF. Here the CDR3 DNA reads TGTGCCAGCAGCCCCCGGGGGGGGACCGAGCAGTACTTC.

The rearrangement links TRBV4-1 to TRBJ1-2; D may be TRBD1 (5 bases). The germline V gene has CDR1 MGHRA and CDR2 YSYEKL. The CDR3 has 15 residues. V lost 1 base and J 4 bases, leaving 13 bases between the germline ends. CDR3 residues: CASSQVGQKTYGYTF. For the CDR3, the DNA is TGCGCCAGCAGCCAAGTGGGGCAGAAAACCTATGGCTACACCTTC.

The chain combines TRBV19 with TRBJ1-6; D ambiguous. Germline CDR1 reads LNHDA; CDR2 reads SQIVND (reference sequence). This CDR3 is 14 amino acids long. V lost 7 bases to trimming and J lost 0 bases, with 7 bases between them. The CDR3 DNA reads TGTGCCAGTAAGCTCGGCTCCTATAATTCACCCCTCCACTTT. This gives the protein CASKLGSYNSPLHF.

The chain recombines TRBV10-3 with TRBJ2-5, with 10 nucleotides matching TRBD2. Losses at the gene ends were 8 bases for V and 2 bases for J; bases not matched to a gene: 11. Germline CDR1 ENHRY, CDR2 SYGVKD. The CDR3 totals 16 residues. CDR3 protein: CAIGAPSGGRQETQYF. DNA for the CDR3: TGTGCCATCGGGGCCCCTAGCGGGGGCAGGCAAGAGACCCAGTACTTC.

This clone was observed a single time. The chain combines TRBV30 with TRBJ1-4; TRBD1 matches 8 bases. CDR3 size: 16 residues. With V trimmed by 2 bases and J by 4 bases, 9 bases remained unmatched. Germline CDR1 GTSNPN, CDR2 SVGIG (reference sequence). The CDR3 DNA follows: TGTGCCTGGAGTTCAATCCGACAGGGGATTAATGAAAAACTGTTTTTT. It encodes CAWSSIRQGINEKLFF.

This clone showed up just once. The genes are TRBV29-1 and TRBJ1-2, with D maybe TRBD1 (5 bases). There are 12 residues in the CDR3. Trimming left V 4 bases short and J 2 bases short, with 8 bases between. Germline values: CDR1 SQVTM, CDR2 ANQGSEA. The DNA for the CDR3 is TGCAGCGTTGCGGGGGGAAACTATGGCTACACCTTC. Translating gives CSVAGGNYGYTF. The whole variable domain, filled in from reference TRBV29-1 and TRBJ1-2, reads SAVISQKPSRDICQRGTSLTIQCQVDSQVTMMFWYRQQPGQSLTLIATANQGSEATYESGFVIDKFPISRPNLTFSTLTVSNMSPEDSSIYLCSVAGGNYGYTFGSGTRLTVV.

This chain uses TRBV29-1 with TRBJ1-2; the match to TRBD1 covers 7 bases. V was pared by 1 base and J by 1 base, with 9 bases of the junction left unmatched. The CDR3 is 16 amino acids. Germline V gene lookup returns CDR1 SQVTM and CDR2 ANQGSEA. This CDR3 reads CSVEGSSPGGNYGYTF. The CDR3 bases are TGCAGCGTTGAAGGGTCCTCGCCAGGGGGTAACTATGGCTACACCTTC.

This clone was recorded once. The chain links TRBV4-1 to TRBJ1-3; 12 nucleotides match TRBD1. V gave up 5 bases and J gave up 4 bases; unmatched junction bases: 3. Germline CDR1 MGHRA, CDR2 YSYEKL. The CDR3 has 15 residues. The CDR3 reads CASSWDRGQGNTIYF. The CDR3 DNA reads TGCGCCAGCAGCTGGGACAGGGGGCAAGGAAACACCATATATTTT.

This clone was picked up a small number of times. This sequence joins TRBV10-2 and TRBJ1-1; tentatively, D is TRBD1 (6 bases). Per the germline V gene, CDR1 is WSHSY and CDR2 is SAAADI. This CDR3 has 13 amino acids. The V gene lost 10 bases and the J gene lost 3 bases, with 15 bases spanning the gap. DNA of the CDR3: TGCGCCACCACCCCCCGGACAGACACTGAAGCTTTCTTT. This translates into CATTPRTDTEAFF.

The CDR3 reads CASSPRTGFTEAFF. The CDR3 DNA reads TGTGCCAGCAGTCCTCGGACGGGATTCACTGAAGCTTTCTTT. This chain connects TRBV6-5 to TRBJ1-1; D remains ambiguous. The CDR3 covers 14 residues. Germline V CDR1 and CDR2: MNHEY, SVGAGI. V lost 5 bases and J 4 bases, leaving 14 bases between the germline ends.

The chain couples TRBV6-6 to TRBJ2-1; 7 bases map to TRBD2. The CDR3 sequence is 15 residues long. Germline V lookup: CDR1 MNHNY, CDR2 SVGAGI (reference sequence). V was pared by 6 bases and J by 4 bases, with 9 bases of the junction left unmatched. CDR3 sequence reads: CASSPGPAGYNEQFF. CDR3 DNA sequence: TGTGCCAGCAGCCCGGGCCCAGCGGGGTACAATGAGCAGTTCTTC.

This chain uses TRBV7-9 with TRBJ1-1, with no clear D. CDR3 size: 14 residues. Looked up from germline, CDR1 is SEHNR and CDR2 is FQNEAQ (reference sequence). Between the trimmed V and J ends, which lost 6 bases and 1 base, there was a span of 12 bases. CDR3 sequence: CASRPTRANTEAFF. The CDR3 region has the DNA TGTGCCAGCAGACCCACGAGGGCGAACACTGAAGCTTTCTTT. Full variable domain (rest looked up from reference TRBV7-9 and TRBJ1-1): DTGVSQNPRHKITKRGQNVTFRCDPISEHNRLYWYRQTLGQGPEFLTYFQNEAQLEKSRLLSDRFSAERPKGSFSTLEIQRTEQGDSAMYLCASRPTRANTEAFFGQGTRLTVV.

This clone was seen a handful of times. The CDR3 DNA reads TGTGCCAGCAGCCTAGGGACTGCCGGCTACACCTTC. It translates to CASSLGTAGYTF. The chain carries TRBV6-2 or TRBV6-3 and TRBJ1-2; TRBD1 might be the D (5 bases). The CDR3 extends over 12 amino acids. CDR1 and CDR2 from the germline V gene are MNHEY and SVGEGT. Trimming removed 6 bases at V and 8 bases at J, with 13 bases between.

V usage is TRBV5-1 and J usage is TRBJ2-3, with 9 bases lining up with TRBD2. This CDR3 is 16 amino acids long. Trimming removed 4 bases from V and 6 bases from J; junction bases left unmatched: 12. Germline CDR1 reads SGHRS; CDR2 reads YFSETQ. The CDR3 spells CASSPGGSGGSDTQYF. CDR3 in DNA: TGCGCCAGCAGCCCCGGGGGGAGCGGGGGGTCGGATACGCAGTATTTT. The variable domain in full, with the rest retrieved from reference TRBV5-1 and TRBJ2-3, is KAGVTQTPRYLIKTRGQQVTLSCSPISGHRSVSWYQQTPGQGLQFLFEYFSETQRNKGNFPGRFSGRQFSNSRSEMNVSTLELGDSALYLCASSPGGSGGSDTQYFGPGTRLTVL.

In DNA, the CDR3 is TGTGCCAGCAGCCGGCAGGGGGGCAATCAGCCCCAGCATTTT. Translated: CASSRQGGNQPQHF. The chain links TRBV3-1 (or the pseudogene TRBV3-2) to TRBJ1-5; 7 nucleotides agree with TRBD1. The V gene's germline CDR1 is LGHDT and CDR2 YNNKEL (reference sequence). Germline trimming cut 4 bases from V and 2 bases from J; bases unmatched to any gene: 2. This CDR3 region has 14 residues.